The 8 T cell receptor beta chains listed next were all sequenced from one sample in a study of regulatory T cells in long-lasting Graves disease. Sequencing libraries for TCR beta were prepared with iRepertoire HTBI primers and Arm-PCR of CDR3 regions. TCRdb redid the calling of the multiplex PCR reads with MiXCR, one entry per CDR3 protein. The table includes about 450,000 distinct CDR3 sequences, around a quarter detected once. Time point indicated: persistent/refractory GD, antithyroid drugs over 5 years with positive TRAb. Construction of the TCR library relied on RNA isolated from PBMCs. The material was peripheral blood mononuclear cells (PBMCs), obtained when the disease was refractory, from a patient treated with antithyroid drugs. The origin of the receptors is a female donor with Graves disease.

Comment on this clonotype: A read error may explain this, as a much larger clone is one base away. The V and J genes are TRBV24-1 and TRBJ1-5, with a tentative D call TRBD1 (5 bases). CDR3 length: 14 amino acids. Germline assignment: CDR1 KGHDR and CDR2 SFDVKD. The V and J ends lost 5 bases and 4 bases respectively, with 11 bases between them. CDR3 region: CATSGDGGNQPQHF. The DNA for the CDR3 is TGTGCCACCAGTGGGGACGGGGGGAATCAGCCCCAGCATTTT.

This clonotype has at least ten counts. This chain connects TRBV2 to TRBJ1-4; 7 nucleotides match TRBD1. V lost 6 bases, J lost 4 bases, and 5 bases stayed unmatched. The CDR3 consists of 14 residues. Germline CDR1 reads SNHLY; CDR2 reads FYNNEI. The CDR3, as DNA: TGTGCCAGCAGGGAGGGACAGCTTAATGAAAAACTGTTTTTT. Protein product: CASREGQLNEKLFF.

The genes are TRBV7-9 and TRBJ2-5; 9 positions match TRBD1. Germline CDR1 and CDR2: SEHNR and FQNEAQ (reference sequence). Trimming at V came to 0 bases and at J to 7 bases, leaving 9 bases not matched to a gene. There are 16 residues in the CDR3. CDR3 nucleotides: TGTGCCAGCAGCTTAGCCACAGGGGGCGGGAAGTGGACCCAGTACTTC. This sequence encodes CASSLATGGGKWTQYF.

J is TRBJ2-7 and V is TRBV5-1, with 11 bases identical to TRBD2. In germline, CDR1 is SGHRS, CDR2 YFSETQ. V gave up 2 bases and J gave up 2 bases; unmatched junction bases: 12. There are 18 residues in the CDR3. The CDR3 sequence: CASSFNRLAGGPTYEQYF. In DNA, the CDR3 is TGCGCCAGCAGCTTCAACCGGCTAGCGGGAGGACCAACCTACGAGCAGTACTTC.

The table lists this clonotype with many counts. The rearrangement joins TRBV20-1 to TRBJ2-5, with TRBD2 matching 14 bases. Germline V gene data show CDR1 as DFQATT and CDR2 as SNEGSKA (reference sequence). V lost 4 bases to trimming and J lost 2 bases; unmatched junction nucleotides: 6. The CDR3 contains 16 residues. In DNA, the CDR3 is TGCAGTGCTAAGGGACTAGCGGGAGAGAAGCAAGAGACCCAGTACTTC. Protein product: CSAKGLAGEKQETQYF.

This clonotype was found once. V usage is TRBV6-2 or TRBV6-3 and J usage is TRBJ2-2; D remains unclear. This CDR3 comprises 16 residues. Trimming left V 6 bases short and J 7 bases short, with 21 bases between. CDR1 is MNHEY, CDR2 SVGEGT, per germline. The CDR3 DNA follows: TGTGCCAGCAGCAAGCAGAGCTCCTCGAGAGGCGGGGAGCTGTTTTTT. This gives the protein CASSKQSSSRGGELFF.

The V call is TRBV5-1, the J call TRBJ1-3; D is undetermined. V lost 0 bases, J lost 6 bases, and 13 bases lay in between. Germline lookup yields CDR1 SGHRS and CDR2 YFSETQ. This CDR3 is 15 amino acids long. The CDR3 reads CASSLDRNRVNTIYF. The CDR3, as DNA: TGCGCCAGCAGCTTGGATCGCAATAGAGTAAACACCATATATTTT.

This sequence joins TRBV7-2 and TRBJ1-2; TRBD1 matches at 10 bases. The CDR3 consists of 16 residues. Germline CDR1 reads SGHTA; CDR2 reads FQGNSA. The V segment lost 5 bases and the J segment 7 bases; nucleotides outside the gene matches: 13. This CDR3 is CASSKLPGTGDPGYTF. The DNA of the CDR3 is TGTGCCAGCAGCAAACTACCCGGGACAGGGGACCCTGGCTACACCTTC.